The rows below give T cell receptor beta chains drawn from one sample of a study of blood T cell repertoires in COVID-19. Produced via immunoSEQ multiplex PCR; TCRdb's table is partial and in-frame only. There are some 330,000 clones in the sample; just over 85% occur only once, and roughly 4% lies in the top ten. Sequenced: PBMCs or T cells enriched from blood (not recorded which). The receptors here all came from a man younger than 45 who had recovered from COVID-19. Both conserved end residues are trimmed from each CDR3.

CDR3aa: ASSFGDSRSYEQY
j_gene: TRBJ2-7
v_gene: TRBV11-2

CDR3aa: ASSLGGTGGLGYT
j_gene: TRBJ1-2
v_gene: TRBV28

CDR3aa: ASSVGTGASGWEKLF
j_gene: TRBJ1-4
v_gene: TRBV5-5

CDR3aa: ASPERVRTSYEQY
j_gene: TRBJ2-7
v_gene: TRBV23-1

CDR3aa: AWSVVVGGGEQY
j_gene: TRBJ2-7
v_gene: TRBV30

CDR3aa: ASSLGRFAYEQY
j_gene: TRBJ2-7
v_gene: TRBV7-2

CDR3aa: ASSPGSGSKNEQF
j_gene: TRBJ2-1
v_gene: TRBV18

CDR3aa: ASSHRGSVPYNSPLH
j_gene: TRBJ1-6
v_gene: TRBV4-1

CDR3aa: ASSPFGQVSGNTIY
j_gene: TRBJ1-3
v_gene: TRBV4-1

CDR3aa: ASSVEVAGTFYEQY
j_gene: TRBJ2-7
v_gene: TRBV9

CDR3aa: SVAQNYEQY
j_gene: TRBJ2-7
v_gene: TRBV29-1

CDR3aa: ASSERRSSGNTIY
j_gene: TRBJ1-3
v_gene: TRBV2

CDR3aa: ATTPDGGANTEAF
j_gene: TRBJ1-1
v_gene: TRBV2

CDR3aa: ASSVADRVGTYEQY
j_gene: TRBJ2-7
v_gene: TRBV9

CDR3aa: ASSPPAVRETQY
j_gene: TRBJ2-5
v_gene: TRBV18

CDR3aa: ASSADRVNYGYT
j_gene: TRBJ1-2
v_gene: TRBV6-5

CDR3aa: AISIGQGTDTQY
j_gene: TRBJ2-3
v_gene: TRBV10-3